This entry is about one T cell receptor beta chain. No antigen is known for it. These data come from a study of CD8+ T cells in alopecia areata. Study background: It was oral tofacitinib, at 5 to 10 mg twice daily, that treated patients received. Tofacitinib administration persisted for 6 to 18 months, succeeded by 6 months off drug. Study-level findings and limits: There were also resident alphabeta T cells of normal skin sequenced in scalp samples.

Collected material from alopecia areata patients comprised lesional scalp punch biopsies and peripheral blood. The CDR3 length is 15 residues. The V gene's germline CDR1 is SGHNT and CDR2 YENEEA. Reverse transcription of extracted RNA yielded cDNA, which provided the sequencing template. The protocol was immunoSEQ multiplex PCR, while the TCRdb copy is restricted to in-frame clones and leaves out a portion. The table records about 98,000 clones, roughly two fifths of them present only once. The specimen sequenced was CD4+ T cells sorted from blood. The receptor comes from a human donor with alopecia areata. The chain has TRBV11-3 and TRBJ2-5, with TRBD1 matching over 7 bases. The J call may be faulty, since TRBJ2-7 better matches the DNA end. CDR3 protein: CASSSDGTVIYEQYF. CDR3 nucleotide sequence: TGTGCCAGCAGCTCAGACGGGACAGTCATCTACGAGCAGTACTTC.